This T cell receptor (beta chain) was captured in a study of CD8 T cells in Susac syndrome. CD8+ and CD4+ T cells circulating in blood were sequenced for TCR beta. General study findings and limits: The study recognized that its TCR sequencing and HLA analysis covered a relatively small number of individuals.

About this clonotype itself: Its target is unknown.

Reverse transcription of about 0.5 to 1 ug RNA used random hexamers. Multiplex immunoSEQ PCR targeted 54 Vbeta and 13 Jbeta TCR beta segments. TCRdb re-analysed the immunoSEQ multiplex PCR reads in MiXCR, keeping a single row per CDR3 protein. The table has roughly 50,000 distinct CDR3 sequences, 92% seen once. Germline V CDR1 and CDR2: MNHNS, SASEGT. V was shortened by 7 bases and J by 3 bases, with 24 bases between the two germline ends. The CDR3 runs 17 residues. The chain has TRBV6-1 and TRBJ1-2; D is uncertain. The receptor was isolated from a human donor in good health. Sequencing was carried out using CD8+ T cells from PBMCs. DNA of the CDR3: TGTGCCAGCAACACAGACGGCTACGGTTCTTTACACTATGGCTACACCTTC. Its translation: CASNTDGYGSLHYGYTF.